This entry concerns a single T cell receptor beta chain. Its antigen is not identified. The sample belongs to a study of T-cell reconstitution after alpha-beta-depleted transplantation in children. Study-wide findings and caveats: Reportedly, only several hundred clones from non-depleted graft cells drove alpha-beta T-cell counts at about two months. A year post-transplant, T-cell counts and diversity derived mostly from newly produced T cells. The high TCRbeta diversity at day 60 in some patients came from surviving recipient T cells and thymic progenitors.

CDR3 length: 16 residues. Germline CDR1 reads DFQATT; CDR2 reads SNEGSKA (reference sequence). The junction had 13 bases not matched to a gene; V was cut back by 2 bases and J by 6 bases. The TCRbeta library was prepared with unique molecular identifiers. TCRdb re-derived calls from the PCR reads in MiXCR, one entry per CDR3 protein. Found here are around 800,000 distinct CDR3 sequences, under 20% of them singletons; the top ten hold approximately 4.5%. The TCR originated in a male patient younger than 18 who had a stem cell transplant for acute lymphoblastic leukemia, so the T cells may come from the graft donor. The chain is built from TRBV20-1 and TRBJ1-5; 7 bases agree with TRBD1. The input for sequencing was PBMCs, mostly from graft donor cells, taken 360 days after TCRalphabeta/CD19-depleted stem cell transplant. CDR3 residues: CSARRGGANRPQPQHF. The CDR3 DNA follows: TGCAGTGCTAGAAGAGGGGGCGCAAATAGGCCTCAGCCCCAGCATTTT.